This T cell receptor beta chain was sequenced during a study of T cell responses to AZD1222 COVID-19 vaccine. From germline, CDR1 is SGHDN and CDR2 FVKESK. This CDR3 spans 14 amino acids. The V gene lost 4 bases and the J gene lost 1 base, with 8 bases spanning the gap. Study-wide results and limits: Most donors were white British and more were female, and clonal diversity was possibly underestimated.

Sequencing used immunoSEQ multiplex PCR; TCRdb keeps in-frame clones, though not all of them. The sample shows approximately 90,000 clones, about 90% of them seen only once. Concerning this clone itself: Its cognate antigen is unknown.

This chain links TRBV14 with TRBJ1-3; D not resolved. This sample comprised peripheral blood, obtained on day 0 of AZD1222 vaccination. The receptor was derived from an adult in good health. CDR3 region: CASSPGLSGNTIYF. The CDR3 region has the DNA TGTGCCAGCAGCCCCGGACTTTCTGGAAACACCATATATTTT.